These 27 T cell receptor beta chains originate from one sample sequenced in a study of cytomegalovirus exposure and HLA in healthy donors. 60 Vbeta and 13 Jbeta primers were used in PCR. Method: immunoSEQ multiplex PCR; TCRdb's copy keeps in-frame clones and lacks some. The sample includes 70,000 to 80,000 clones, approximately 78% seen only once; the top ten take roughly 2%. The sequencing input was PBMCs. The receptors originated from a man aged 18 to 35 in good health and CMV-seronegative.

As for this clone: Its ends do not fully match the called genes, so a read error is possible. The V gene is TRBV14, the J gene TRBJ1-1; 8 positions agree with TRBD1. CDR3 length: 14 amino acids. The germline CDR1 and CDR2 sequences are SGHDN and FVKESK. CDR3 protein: CVSSQAGGGGEAFF. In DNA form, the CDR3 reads TGTGTCAGCAGCCAAGCAGGGGGCGGCGGTGAAGCTTTCTTT.

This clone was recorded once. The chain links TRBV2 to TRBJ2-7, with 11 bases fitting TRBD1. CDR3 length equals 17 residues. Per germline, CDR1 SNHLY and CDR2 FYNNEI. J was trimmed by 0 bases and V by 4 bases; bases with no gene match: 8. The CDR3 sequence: CASSGGTGGLSSYEQYF. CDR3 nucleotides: TGTGCCAGCAGTGGTGGGACAGGGGGTTTAAGCTCCTACGAGCAGTACTTC.

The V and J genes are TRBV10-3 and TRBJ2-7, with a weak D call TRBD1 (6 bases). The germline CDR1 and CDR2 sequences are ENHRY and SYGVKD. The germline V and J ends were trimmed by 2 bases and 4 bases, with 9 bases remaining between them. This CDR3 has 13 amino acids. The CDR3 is CAISEGQIYEQYF. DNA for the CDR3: TGTGCCATCAGTGAGGGACAGATATACGAGCAGTACTTC.

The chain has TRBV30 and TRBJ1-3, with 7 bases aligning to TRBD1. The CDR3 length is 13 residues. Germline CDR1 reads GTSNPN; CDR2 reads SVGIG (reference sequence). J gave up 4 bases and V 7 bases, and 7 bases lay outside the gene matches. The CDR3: CAFSWTGGNTIYF. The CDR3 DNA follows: TGTGCCTTTTCTTGGACAGGCGGAAACACCATATATTTT.

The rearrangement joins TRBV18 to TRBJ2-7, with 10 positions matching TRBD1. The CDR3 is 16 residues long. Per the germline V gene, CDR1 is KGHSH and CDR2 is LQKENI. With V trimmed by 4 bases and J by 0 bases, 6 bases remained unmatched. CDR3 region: CASSREDRGNSYEQYF. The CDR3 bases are TGTGCCAGCTCACGAGAGGACAGGGGGAACTCCTACGAGCAGTACTTC.

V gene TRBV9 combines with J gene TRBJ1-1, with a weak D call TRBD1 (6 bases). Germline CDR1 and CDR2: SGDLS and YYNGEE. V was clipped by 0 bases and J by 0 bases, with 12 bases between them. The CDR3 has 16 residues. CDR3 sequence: CASSVEQGLVNTEAFF. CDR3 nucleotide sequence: TGTGCCAGCAGCGTAGAGCAGGGGCTTGTGAACACTGAAGCTTTCTTT.

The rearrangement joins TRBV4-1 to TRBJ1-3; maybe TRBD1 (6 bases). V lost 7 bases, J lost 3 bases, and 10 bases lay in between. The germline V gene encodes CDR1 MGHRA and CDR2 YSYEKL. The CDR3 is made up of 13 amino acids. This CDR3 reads CASKGVGGNTIYF. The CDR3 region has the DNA TGCGCCAGCAAGGGGGTCGGTGGAAACACCATATATTTT.

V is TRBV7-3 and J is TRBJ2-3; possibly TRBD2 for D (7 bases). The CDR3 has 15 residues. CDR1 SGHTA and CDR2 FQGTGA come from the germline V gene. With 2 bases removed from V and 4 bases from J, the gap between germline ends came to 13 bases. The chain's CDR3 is CASSLGGADSDTQYF. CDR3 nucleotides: TGTGCCAGCAGCTTAGGGGGGGCCGACTCAGATACGCAGTATTTT.

CDR3 sequence reads: CASSQAWGGAGEQFF. CDR3 nucleotide sequence: TGCGCCAGCAGCCAAGCCTGGGGGGGGGCGGGTGAGCAGTTCTTC. V usage is TRBV4-3 and J usage is TRBJ2-1; the D gene is possibly TRBD2 (7 bases). CDR1 is LGHNA, CDR2 YSLEER, per germline. Trimming took 1 base from V and 9 from J, leaving 16 bases between them. This CDR3 has 15 amino acids.

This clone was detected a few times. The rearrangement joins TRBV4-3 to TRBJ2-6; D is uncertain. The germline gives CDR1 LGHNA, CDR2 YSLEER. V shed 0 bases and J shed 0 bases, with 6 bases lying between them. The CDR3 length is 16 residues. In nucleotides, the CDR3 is TGCGCCAGCAGCCAAGATCACAGCTCTGGGGCCAACGTCCTGACTTTC. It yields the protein CASSQDHSSGANVLTF.

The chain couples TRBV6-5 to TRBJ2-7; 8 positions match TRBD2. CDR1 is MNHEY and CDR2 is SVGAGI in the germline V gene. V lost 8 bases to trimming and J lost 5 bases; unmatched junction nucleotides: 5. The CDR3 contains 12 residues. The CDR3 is CASRGGSDEQYF. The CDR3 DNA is TGTGCCAGCCGGGGGGGGAGTGACGAGCAGTACTTC.

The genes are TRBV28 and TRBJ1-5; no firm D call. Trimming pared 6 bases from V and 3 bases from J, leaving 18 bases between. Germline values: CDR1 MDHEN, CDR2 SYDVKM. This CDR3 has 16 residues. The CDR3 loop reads CASRPGLWGDNQPQHF. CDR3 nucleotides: TGTGCCAGCAGACCCGGACTATGGGGTGACAATCAGCCCCAGCATTTT.

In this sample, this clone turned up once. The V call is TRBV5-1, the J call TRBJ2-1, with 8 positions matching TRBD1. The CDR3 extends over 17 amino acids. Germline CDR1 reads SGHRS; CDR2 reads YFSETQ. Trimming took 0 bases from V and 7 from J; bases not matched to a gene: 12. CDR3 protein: CASSLAKEDRVRNEQFF. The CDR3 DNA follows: TGCGCCAGCAGCTTGGCCAAGGAGGACAGGGTCAGGAATGAGCAGTTCTTC.

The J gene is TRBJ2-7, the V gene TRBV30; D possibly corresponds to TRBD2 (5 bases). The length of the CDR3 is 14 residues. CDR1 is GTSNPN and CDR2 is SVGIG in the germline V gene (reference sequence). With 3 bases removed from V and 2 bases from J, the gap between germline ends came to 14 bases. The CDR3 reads CAWSGSALTYEQYF. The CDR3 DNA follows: TGTGCCTGGAGCGGTAGCGCACTCACCTACGAGCAGTACTTC.

The chain's CDR3 is CASSEALQGGYTF. CDR3 DNA: TGTGCCAGCAGTGAAGCGCTTCAGGGCGGCTACACCTTC. V usage is TRBV2 and J usage is TRBJ1-2, with a weak D call TRBD1 (5 bases). Germline V CDR1 and CDR2: SNHLY, FYNNEI. CDR3 length: 13 residues. V dropped 0 bases and J dropped 8 bases, with 10 bases sitting between them. Drawing the rest from reference TRBV2 and TRBJ1-2, the complete variable domain is EPEVTQTPSHQVTQMGQEVILRCVPISNHLYFYWYRQILGQKVEFLVSFYNNEISEKSEIFDDQFSVERPDGSNFTLKIRSTKLEDSAMYFCASSEALQGGYTFGSGTRLTVV.

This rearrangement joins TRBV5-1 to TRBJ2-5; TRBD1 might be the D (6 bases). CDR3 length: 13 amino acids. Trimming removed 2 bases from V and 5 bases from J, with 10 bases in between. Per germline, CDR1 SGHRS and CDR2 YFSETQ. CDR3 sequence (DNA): TGCGCCAGCAGCTTACAGGGCGGCGAGACCCAGTACTTC. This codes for CASSLQGGETQYF.

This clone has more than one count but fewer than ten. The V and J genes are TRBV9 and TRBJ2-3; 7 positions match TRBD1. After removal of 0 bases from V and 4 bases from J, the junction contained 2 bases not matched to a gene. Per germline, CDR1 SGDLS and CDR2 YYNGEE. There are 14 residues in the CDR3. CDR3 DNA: TGTGCCAGCAGCGTAGTCGGACAGGCAGATACGCAGTATTTT. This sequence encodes CASSVVGQADTQYF. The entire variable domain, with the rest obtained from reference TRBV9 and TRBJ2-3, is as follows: DSGVTQTPKHLITATGQRVTLRCSPRSGDLSVYWYQQSLDQGLQFLIQYYNGEERAKGNILERFSAQQFPDLHSELNLSSLELGDSALYFCASSVVGQADTQYFGPGTRLTVL.

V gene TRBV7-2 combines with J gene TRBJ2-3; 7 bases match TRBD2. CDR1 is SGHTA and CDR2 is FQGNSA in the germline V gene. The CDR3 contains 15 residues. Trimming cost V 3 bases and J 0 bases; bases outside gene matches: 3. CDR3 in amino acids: CASSFSGKSTDTQYF. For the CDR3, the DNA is TGTGCCAGCAGCTTCAGCGGGAAGAGCACAGATACGCAGTATTTT. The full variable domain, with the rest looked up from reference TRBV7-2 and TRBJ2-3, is GAGVSQSPSNKVTEKGKDVELRCDPISGHTALYWYRQSLGQGLEFLIYFQGNSAPDKSGLPSDRFSAERTGGSVSTLTIQRTQQEDSAVYLCASSFSGKSTDTQYFGPGTRLTVL.

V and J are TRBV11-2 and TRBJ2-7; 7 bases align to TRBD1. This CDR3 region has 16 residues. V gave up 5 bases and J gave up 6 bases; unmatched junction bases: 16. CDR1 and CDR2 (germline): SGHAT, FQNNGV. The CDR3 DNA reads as TGTGCCAGCAGCCTACGACCGACAGGGTTCTTAGGCGAGCAGTACTTC. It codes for CASSLRPTGFLGEQYF.

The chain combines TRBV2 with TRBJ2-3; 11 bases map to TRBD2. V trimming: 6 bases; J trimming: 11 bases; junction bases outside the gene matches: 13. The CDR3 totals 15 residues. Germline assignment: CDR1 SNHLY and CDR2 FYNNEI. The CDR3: CASRELAGASIGQYF. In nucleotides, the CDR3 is TGTGCCAGCAGGGAACTAGCGGGGGCTTCGATAGGGCAGTATTTT.

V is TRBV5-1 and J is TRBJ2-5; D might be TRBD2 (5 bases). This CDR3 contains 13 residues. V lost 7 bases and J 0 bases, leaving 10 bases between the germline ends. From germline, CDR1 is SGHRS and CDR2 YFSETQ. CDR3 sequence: CASQATNQETQYF. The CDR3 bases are TGCGCCAGCCAGGCGACTAACCAAGAGACCCAGTACTTC.

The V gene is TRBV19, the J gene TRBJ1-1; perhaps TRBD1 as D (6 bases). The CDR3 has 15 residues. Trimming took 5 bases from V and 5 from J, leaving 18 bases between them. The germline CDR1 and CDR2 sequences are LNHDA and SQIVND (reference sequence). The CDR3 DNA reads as TGTGCCAGTAGTCTCACCCTAGGGGGAGGGACTGAAGCTTTCTTT. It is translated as CASSLTLGGGTEAFF. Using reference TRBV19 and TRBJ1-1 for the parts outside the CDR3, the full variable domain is DGGITQSPKYLFRKEGQNVTLSCEQNLNHDAMYWYRQDPGQGLRLIYYSQIVNDFQKGDIAEGYSVSREKKESFPLTVTSAQKNPTAFYLCASSLTLGGGTEAFFGQGTRLTVV.

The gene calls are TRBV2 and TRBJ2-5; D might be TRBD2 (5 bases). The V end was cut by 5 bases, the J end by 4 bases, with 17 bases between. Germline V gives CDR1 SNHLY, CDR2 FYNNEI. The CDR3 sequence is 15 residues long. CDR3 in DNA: TGTGCCAGCAGTCTCAATTTTCTAGCTGGAGAGACCCAGTACTTC. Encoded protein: CASSLNFLAGETQYF. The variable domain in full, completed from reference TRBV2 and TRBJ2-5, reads EPEVTQTPSHQVTQMGQEVILRCVPISNHLYFYWYRQILGQKVEFLVSFYNNEISEKSEIFDDQFSVERPDGSNFTLKIRSTKLEDSAMYFCASSLNFLAGETQYFGPGTRLLVL.

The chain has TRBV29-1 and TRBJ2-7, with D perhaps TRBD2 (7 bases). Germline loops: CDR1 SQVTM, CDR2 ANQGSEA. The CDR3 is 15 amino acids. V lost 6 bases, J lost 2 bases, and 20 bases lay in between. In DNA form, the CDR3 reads TGCAGCGTCCGGGGGGCACTAGCGTCCCCCTACGAGCAGTACTTC. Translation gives CSVRGALASPYEQYF.

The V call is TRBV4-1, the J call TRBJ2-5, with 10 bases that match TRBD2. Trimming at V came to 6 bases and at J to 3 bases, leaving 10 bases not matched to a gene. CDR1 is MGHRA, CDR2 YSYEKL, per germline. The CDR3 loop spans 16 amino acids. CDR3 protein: CASSQEAGTSEETQYF. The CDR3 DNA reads TGCGCCAGCAGTCAGGAAGCGGGGACTAGCGAAGAGACCCAGTACTTC.

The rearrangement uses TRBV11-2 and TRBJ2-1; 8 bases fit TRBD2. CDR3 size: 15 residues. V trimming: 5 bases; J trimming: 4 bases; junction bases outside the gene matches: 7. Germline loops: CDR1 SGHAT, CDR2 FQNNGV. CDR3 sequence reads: CASSPGLASYNEQFF. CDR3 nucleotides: TGTGCCAGCAGCCCAGGACTAGCTTCGTACAATGAGCAGTTCTTC. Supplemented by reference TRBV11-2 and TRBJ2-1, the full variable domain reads EAGVAQSPRYKIIEKRQSVAFWCNPISGHATLYWYQQILGQGPKLLIQFQNNGVVDDSQLPKDRFSAERLKGVDSTLKIQPAKLEDSAVYLCASSPGLASYNEQFFGPGTRLTVL.

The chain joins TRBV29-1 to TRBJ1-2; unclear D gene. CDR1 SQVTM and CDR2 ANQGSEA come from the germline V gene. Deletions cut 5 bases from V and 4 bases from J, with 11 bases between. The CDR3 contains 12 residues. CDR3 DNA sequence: TGCAGCGTTTACAACAGCGGCTATGGCTACACCTTC. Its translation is CSVYNSGYGYTF.